This paragraph covers one T cell receptor (beta chain) sequence. Its matching antigen is unknown. The immunoSEQ assay was v3.0, run at survey level. Assay used: immunoSEQ multiplex PCR; TCRdb lists only in-frame clones, some missing. The sample carries roughly 20,000 clones, around 80% recorded once. This sample was taken from a study of long-term antiretroviral therapy in people with HIV. This CDR3 is built from 16 residues. Deletions cut 4 bases from V and 0 bases from J, with 16 bases between. Germline assignment: CDR1 SGHTA and CDR2 FQGNSA. The study, taken as a whole, reports: Older ART regimens were possibly in use when the blood was collected between the mid-2000s and the late 2010s. ART was followed by higher diversity that remained below transplant donor controls.

The samples comprised about 0.85-11 million cryopreserved PBMC ahead of DNA extraction. This chain uses TRBV7-2 with TRBJ2-7, with D perhaps TRBD1 (7 bases). The clonotype originates from a woman aged 40 to 50 with HIV. This specimen consisted of unsorted PBMCs, obtained 4.1 years after starting antiretroviral therapy. CDR3 loop: CASSSRGAFVSYEQYF. The DNA for the CDR3 is TGTGCCAGCAGCTCCAGGGGGGCGTTTGTCTCCTACGAGCAGTACTTC.